A selection of T cell receptor beta chains follows, all from one sample in a study of blood T cell repertoires in COVID-19. Sequencing was performed with immunoSEQ multiplex PCR; in TCRdb, only in-frame clones are kept and a portion is missing. Of 350,000 to 500,000 clones detected, around nine tenths appear once; the ten largest clones hold approximately 1.5%. The sample taken for sequencing was PBMCs or T cells enriched from blood (not recorded which). These receptors all stem from a woman between 18 and 29 years old who had been exposed to COVID-19. Each CDR3 is given with its conserved first and last residue. The D gene is left open where the match is weak. Rows give clone size only sometimes, using once, few, many, or a class for an expanded clone.

d_gene: .; j_gene: TRBJ1-1; abundance: .; v_gene: TRBV3-1/TRBV3-2; CDR3aa: CASSPSPTVNTEAFF; CDR3nt: TGTGCCAGCAGCCCGTCCCCGACAGTGAACACTGAAGCTTTCTTT
d_gene: .; j_gene: TRBJ1-1; abundance: .; v_gene: TRBV27; CDR3aa: CASRVARTANTEAFF; CDR3nt: TGTGCCAGTAGGGTGGCCCGGACTGCGAACACTGAAGCTTTCTTT
d_gene: TRBD1; j_gene: TRBJ2-7; abundance: .; v_gene: TRBV6-5; CDR3aa: CASSRGQGYEQYF; CDR3nt: TGTGCCAGCAGTAGGGGACAGGGGTACGAGCAGTACTTC
d_gene: .; j_gene: TRBJ2-1; abundance: .; v_gene: TRBV18; CDR3aa: CASSLHSGDRIWEQFF; CDR3nt: TGTGCCAGCTCACTACATTCAGGGGACCGAATATGGGAGCAGTTCTTC
d_gene: TRBD2; j_gene: TRBJ2-7; abundance: .; v_gene: TRBV3-1/TRBV3-2; CDR3aa: CASSTSGYEQYF; CDR3nt: TGTGCCAGCAGCACTAGCGGATACGAGCAGTACTTC
d_gene: .; j_gene: TRBJ1-4; abundance: .; v_gene: TRBV5-1; CDR3aa: CASSPSSTNEKLFF; CDR3nt: TGCGCCAGCAGCCCGAGTTCAACTAATGAAAAACTGTTTTTT
d_gene: .; j_gene: TRBJ2-7; abundance: .; v_gene: TRBV13; CDR3aa: CASSTGTYEQYF; CDR3nt: TGTGCCAGCAGCACGGGGACCTACGAGCAGTACTTC
d_gene: TRBD1; j_gene: TRBJ2-7; abundance: many; v_gene: TRBV7-2; CDR3aa: CASSSRQGGSDEQYF; CDR3nt: TGTGCCAGCAGCTCACGTCAAGGGGGCTCGGACGAGCAGTACTTC
d_gene: .; j_gene: TRBJ1-5; abundance: .; v_gene: TRBV5-4; CDR3aa: CASTFPSRQGHSNQPQHF; CDR3nt: TGTGCCAGCACCTTCCCATCGAGGCAGGGTCATAGCAATCAGCCCCAGCATTTT
d_gene: TRBD1; j_gene: TRBJ2-2; abundance: .; v_gene: TRBV5-1; CDR3aa: CASSLEGQGVYLGITGELFF; CDR3nt: TGCGCCAGCAGCTTGGAAGGACAGGGGGTTTACCTAGGGATCACCGGGGAGCTGTTTTTT
d_gene: .; j_gene: TRBJ2-7; abundance: .; v_gene: TRBV3-1/TRBV3-2; CDR3aa: CASSQDSSGRFYEQYF; CDR3nt: TGTGCCAGCAGCCAAGACTCCTCAGGCAGGTTCTACGAGCAGTACTTC
d_gene: TRBD2; j_gene: TRBJ2-5; abundance: .; v_gene: TRBV5-6; CDR3aa: CASSLEGLLAAQYF; CDR3nt: TGTGCCAGCAGCTTGGAAGGGCTTCTAGCGGCCCAGTACTTC
d_gene: TRBD2; j_gene: TRBJ2-3; abundance: few; v_gene: TRBV7-2; CDR3aa: CASSFGRGGADTQYF; CDR3nt: TGTGCCAGCAGCTTCGGGCGGGGGGGGGCAGATACGCAGTATTTT
d_gene: .; j_gene: TRBJ1-2; abundance: .; v_gene: TRBV2; CDR3aa: CASSEELTSTF; CDR3nt: TGTGCCAGCAGTGAAGAGCTGACTTCCACCTTC
d_gene: TRBD2; j_gene: TRBJ2-7; abundance: .; v_gene: TRBV13; CDR3aa: CASSSRTSTYEQYF; CDR3nt: TGTGCCAGCAGCTCGAGGACTAGCACCTACGAGCAGTACTTC
d_gene: .; j_gene: TRBJ2-2; abundance: .; v_gene: TRBV2; CDR3aa: CASRDGQGWTGELFF; CDR3nt: TGTGCCAGCCGAGATGGGCAGGGTTGGACCGGGGAGCTGTTTTTT
d_gene: .; j_gene: TRBJ1-3; abundance: .; v_gene: TRBV4-3; CDR3aa: CASSRTTISGNTIYF; CDR3nt: TGCGCCAGCAGCCGGACAACAATCTCTGGAAACACCATATATTTT
d_gene: TRBD1; j_gene: TRBJ1-3; abundance: .; v_gene: TRBV28; CDR3aa: CASSRGGTGAGNTIYF; CDR3nt: TGTGCCAGCAGCCGTGGAGGGACAGGGGCTGGAAACACCATATATTTT
d_gene: .; j_gene: TRBJ2-2; abundance: .; v_gene: TRBV5-6; CDR3aa: CASSWAAYTGELFF; CDR3nt: TGTGCCAGCAGTTGGGCAGCTTACACCGGGGAGCTGTTTTTT
d_gene: .; j_gene: TRBJ1-1; abundance: .; v_gene: TRBV3-1/TRBV3-2; CDR3aa: CASSPGDSPGRDTEAFF; CDR3nt: TGTGCCAGCAGCCCAGGCGACAGCCCCGGAAGGGACACTGAAGCTTTCTTT
d_gene: .; j_gene: TRBJ1-1; abundance: few; v_gene: TRBV5-1; CDR3aa: CASSRTLGAEAFF; CDR3nt: TGCGCCAGCAGCCGGACTCTGGGCGCTGAAGCTTTCTTT
d_gene: .; j_gene: TRBJ1-5; abundance: .; v_gene: TRBV28; CDR3aa: CASSFGLLGSNQPQHF; CDR3nt: TGTGCCAGCAGTTTCGGACTCCTAGGTAGCAATCAGCCCCAGCATTTT
d_gene: TRBD1; j_gene: TRBJ2-7; abundance: .; v_gene: TRBV10-3; CDR3aa: CAIKQGGLQEQYF; CDR3nt: TGTGCCATCAAACAGGGGGGTTTACAAGAGCAGTACTTC
d_gene: TRBD2; j_gene: TRBJ2-1; abundance: .; v_gene: TRBV6-4; CDR3aa: CASKQAMGTSSNEQFF; CDR3nt: TGTGCCAGCAAGCAGGCGATGGGGACTAGTAGCAATGAGCAGTTCTTC
d_gene: .; j_gene: TRBJ1-4; abundance: .; v_gene: TRBV4-3; CDR3aa: CASSQDGLTQGRQEKLFF; CDR3nt: TGCGCCAGCAGCCAAGATGGATTGACACAGGGTAGGCAAGAAAAACTGTTTTTT
d_gene: TRBD1; j_gene: TRBJ2-7; abundance: .; v_gene: TRBV28; CDR3aa: CASSPPGTGGAYEQYF; CDR3nt: TGTGCCAGCAGTCCTCCCGGGACAGGGGGGGCCTACGAGCAGTACTTC
d_gene: TRBD1; j_gene: TRBJ2-7; abundance: .; v_gene: TRBV28; CDR3aa: CASSLWGQGVYEQYF; CDR3nt: TGTGCCAGCAGTTTATGGGGGCAGGGGGTCTACGAGCAGTACTTC
d_gene: .; j_gene: TRBJ2-1; abundance: .; v_gene: TRBV27; CDR3aa: CASSSETPTSMDEQFF; CDR3nt: TGTGCCAGCAGTTCTGAGACACCGACTAGTATGGATGAGCAGTTCTTC
d_gene: .; j_gene: TRBJ2-7; abundance: .; v_gene: TRBV25-1; CDR3aa: CASSESWGHSYEQYF; CDR3nt: TGTGCCAGCAGTGAATCCTGGGGACATTCCTACGAGCAGTACTTC
d_gene: TRBD2; j_gene: TRBJ2-1; abundance: .; v_gene: TRBV9; CDR3aa: CASSTSSGGYNEQFF; CDR3nt: TGTGCCAGCAGCACCTCGAGCGGGGGTTACAATGAGCAGTTCTTC
d_gene: TRBD1; j_gene: TRBJ1-4; abundance: .; v_gene: TRBV28; CDR3aa: CASRRHGTGGRGEKLFF; CDR3nt: TGTGCCAGCAGGCGACACGGGACAGGGGGCCGGGGTGAAAAACTGTTTTTT
d_gene: TRBD1; j_gene: TRBJ1-1; abundance: .; v_gene: TRBV29-1; CDR3aa: CSVERTGNMNTEAFF; CDR3nt: TGCAGCGTTGAAAGGACAGGGAATATGAACACTGAAGCTTTCTTT
d_gene: TRBD2; j_gene: TRBJ2-7; abundance: many; v_gene: TRBV2; CDR3aa: CASSDIAGLRYEQYF; CDR3nt: TGTGCCAGCAGTGACATAGCGGGGCTCAGATACGAGCAGTACTTC
d_gene: TRBD2; j_gene: TRBJ2-3; abundance: .; v_gene: TRBV6-2/TRBV6-3; CDR3aa: CASSMGLGGTDTQYF; CDR3nt: TGTGCCAGCAGCATGGGACTCGGGGGGACAGATACGCAGTATTTT
d_gene: TRBD1; j_gene: TRBJ1-2; abundance: .; v_gene: TRBV4-2; CDR3aa: CASSRVNRGRNYGYTF; CDR3nt: TGTGCCAGCAGCCGAGTAAACAGGGGGCGAAACTATGGCTACACCTTC
d_gene: TRBD1; j_gene: TRBJ1-4; abundance: .; v_gene: TRBV18; CDR3aa: CASSLVRGATNEKLFF; CDR3nt: TGTGCCAGCTCACTTGTCAGGGGGGCAACTAATGAAAAACTGTTTTTT
d_gene: .; j_gene: TRBJ2-5; abundance: .; v_gene: TRBV4-2; CDR3aa: CASSRDSTGMRTQYF; CDR3nt: TGTGCCAGCAGCCGGGACTCGACAGGGATGAGGACCCAGTACTTC
d_gene: TRBD1; j_gene: TRBJ2-5; abundance: .; v_gene: TRBV30; CDR3aa: CAWVTGANQETQYF; CDR3nt: TGTGCCTGGGTTACAGGGGCCAACCAAGAGACCCAGTACTTC
d_gene: .; j_gene: TRBJ1-2; abundance: .; v_gene: TRBV5-4; CDR3aa: CASSLQIINYGYTF; CDR3nt: TGTGCCAGCAGCTTGCAGATTATTAACTATGGCTACACCTTC
d_gene: TRBD2; j_gene: TRBJ2-1; abundance: .; v_gene: TRBV7-9; CDR3aa: CASSFVAGDYNEQFF; CDR3nt: TGTGCCAGCAGCTTCGTAGCGGGAGACTATAATGAGCAGTTCTTC
d_gene: .; j_gene: TRBJ2-7; abundance: .; v_gene: TRBV5-1; CDR3aa: CASSEGLSYEQYF; CDR3nt: TGCGCCAGCAGTGAGGGACTCTCCTACGAGCAGTACTTC
d_gene: .; j_gene: TRBJ1-5; abundance: .; v_gene: TRBV27; CDR3aa: CASRSQGSNQPQHF; CDR3nt: TGTGCCAGCAGGTCCCAGGGTTCCAATCAGCCCCAGCATTTT
d_gene: .; j_gene: TRBJ2-5; abundance: few; v_gene: TRBV2; CDR3aa: CASSAGLLQETQYF; CDR3nt: TGTGCCAGCAGTGCTGGACTATTACAAGAGACCCAGTACTTC
d_gene: .; j_gene: TRBJ2-3; abundance: .; v_gene: TRBV2; CDR3aa: CASQTGPQYF; CDR3nt: TGTGCCAGCCAGACAGGCCCGCAGTATTTT
d_gene: TRBD1; j_gene: TRBJ1-1; abundance: .; v_gene: TRBV28; CDR3aa: CASGGQGSWNTEAFF; CDR3nt: TGTGCCAGCGGAGGACAGGGGTCGTGGAACACTGAAGCTTTCTTT
d_gene: .; j_gene: TRBJ1-3; abundance: .; v_gene: TRBV28; CDR3aa: CASSLRGGSGNTIYF; CDR3nt: TGTGCCAGCAGTTTGCGTGGGGGCTCCGGTAACACCATATATTTT
d_gene: TRBD1; j_gene: TRBJ2-4; abundance: once; v_gene: TRBV27; CDR3aa: CASSLDRADIQYF; CDR3nt: TGTGCCAGCAGTTTAGACAGGGCGGACATTCAGTACTTC
d_gene: .; j_gene: TRBJ2-7; abundance: .; v_gene: TRBV30; CDR3aa: CAWSKGGSYEQYF; CDR3nt: TGTGCCTGGAGTAAAGGGGGCTCCTACGAGCAGTACTTC
d_gene: .; j_gene: TRBJ1-2; abundance: few; v_gene: TRBV28; CDR3aa: CASRGRGVANYGYTF; CDR3nt: TGTGCCAGCAGGGGTCGGGGTGTCGCTAACTATGGCTACACCTTC
d_gene: TRBD2; j_gene: TRBJ2-7; abundance: .; v_gene: TRBV29-1; CDR3aa: CSGVGGLAGYEQYF; CDR3nt: TGCAGCGGTGTGGGGGGGCTAGCGGGCTACGAGCAGTACTTC
d_gene: TRBD2; j_gene: TRBJ2-5; abundance: .; v_gene: TRBV19; CDR3aa: CASSNWGLAGGQETQYF; CDR3nt: TGTGCCAGTAGTAACTGGGGACTAGCGGGTGGCCAAGAGACCCAGTACTTC
d_gene: TRBD2; j_gene: TRBJ2-2; abundance: .; v_gene: TRBV29-1; CDR3aa: CSVVFREGRTGELFF; CDR3nt: TGCAGCGTTGTTTTCAGGGAGGGCAGGACCGGGGAGCTGTTTTTT
d_gene: TRBD2; j_gene: TRBJ2-2; abundance: .; v_gene: TRBV7-2; CDR3aa: CASNSLAGGAAGELFF; CDR3nt: TGTGCCAGCAATTCTTTAGCGGGGGGGGCCGCCGGGGAGCTGTTTTTT
d_gene: .; j_gene: TRBJ2-3; abundance: .; v_gene: TRBV11-3; CDR3aa: CASSYGGSTDTQYF; CDR3nt: TGTGCCAGCAGCTACGGAGGATCCACAGATACGCAGTATTTT